Below, one TCR beta chain is given with its context. The antigen is undetermined. The sample comes from a study of T cell responses to AZD1222 COVID-19 vaccine. TCRdb's table, derived via immunoSEQ multiplex PCR, lists solely in-frame clones and lacks some. The data contain roughly 150,000 clones, roughly 94% of them singletons. The CDR3 contains 16 residues. The germline gives CDR1 MNHEY, CDR2 SMNVEV (reference sequence). V was pared by 2 bases and J by 0 bases, with 14 bases between. Study-wide results and caveats: The peak T cell response came first, and repertoires were sampled only after it. The breadth and depth of Spike-specific TCRs increased once two AZD1222 doses had been given. Most donors were white British and more were female, and clonal diversity was possibly underestimated.

Doses given second, at about 4 or about 12 weeks, were pooled. The chain employs TRBV27 and TRBJ2-7; no firm D call. The clonotype was recovered from an adult who received the AZD1222 COVID-19 vaccine. The sequences come from peripheral blood, collected 28 days after the second AZD1222 dose. The CDR3 sequence is CASSLSIRTSSYEQYF. The CDR3 DNA follows: TGTGCCAGCAGTTTAAGTATCCGGACGAGCTCCTACGAGCAGTACTTC.